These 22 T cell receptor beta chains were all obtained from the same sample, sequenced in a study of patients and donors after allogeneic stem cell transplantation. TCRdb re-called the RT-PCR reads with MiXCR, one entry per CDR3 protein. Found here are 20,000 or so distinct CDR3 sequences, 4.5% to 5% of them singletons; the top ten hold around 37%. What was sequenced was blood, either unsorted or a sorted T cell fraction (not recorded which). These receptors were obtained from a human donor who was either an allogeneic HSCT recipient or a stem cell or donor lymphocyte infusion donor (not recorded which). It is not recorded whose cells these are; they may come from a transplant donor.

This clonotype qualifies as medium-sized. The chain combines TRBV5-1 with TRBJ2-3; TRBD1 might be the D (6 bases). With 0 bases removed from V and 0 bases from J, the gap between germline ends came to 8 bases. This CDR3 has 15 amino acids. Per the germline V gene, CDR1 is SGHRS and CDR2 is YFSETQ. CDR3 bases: TGCGCCAGCAGCTTGGGTCAGGGGAGCACAGATACGCAGTATTTT. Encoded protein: CASSLGQGSTDTQYF.

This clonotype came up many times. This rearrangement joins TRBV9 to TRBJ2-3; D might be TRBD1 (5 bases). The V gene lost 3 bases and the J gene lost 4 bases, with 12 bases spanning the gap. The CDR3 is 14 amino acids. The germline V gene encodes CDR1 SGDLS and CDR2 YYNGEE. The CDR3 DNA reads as TGTGCCAGCAGCGGGGGCGAAGTCGCAGATACGCAGTATTTT. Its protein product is CASSGGEVADTQYF. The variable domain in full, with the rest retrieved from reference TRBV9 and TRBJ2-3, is DSGVTQTPKHLITATGQRVTLRCSPRSGDLSVYWYQQSLDQGLQFLIQYYNGEERAKGNILERFSAQQFPDLHSELNLSSLELGDSALYFCASSGGEVADTQYFGPGTRLTVL.

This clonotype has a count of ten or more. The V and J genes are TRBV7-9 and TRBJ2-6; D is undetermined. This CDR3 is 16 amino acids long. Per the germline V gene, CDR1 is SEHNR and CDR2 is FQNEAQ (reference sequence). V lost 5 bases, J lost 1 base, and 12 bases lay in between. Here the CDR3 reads CASSPPAWSGANVLTF. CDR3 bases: TGTGCCAGCAGCCCACCCGCATGGTCTGGGGCCAACGTCCTGACTTTC.

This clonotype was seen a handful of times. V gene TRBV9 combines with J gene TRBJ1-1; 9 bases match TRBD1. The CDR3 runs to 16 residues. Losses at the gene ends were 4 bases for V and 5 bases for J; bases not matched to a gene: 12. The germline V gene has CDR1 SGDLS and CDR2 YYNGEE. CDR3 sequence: CASSPISNRGQTEAFF. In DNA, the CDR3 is TGTGCCAGCAGCCCCATTTCCAACAGGGGGCAGACTGAAGCTTTCTTT.

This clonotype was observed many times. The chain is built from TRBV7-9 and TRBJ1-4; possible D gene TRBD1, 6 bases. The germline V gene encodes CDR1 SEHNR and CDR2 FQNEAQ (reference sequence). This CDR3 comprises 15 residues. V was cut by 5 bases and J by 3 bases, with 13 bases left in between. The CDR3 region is CASSPRGAPNEKLFF. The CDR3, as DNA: TGTGCCAGCAGCCCTAGGGGGGCGCCTAATGAAAAACTGTTTTTT. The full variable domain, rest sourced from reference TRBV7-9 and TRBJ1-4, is DTGVSQNPRHKITKRGQNVTFRCDPISEHNRLYWYRQTLGQGPEFLTYFQNEAQLEKSRLLSDRFSAERPKGSFSTLEIQRTEQGDSAMYLCASSPRGAPNEKLFFGSGTQLSVL.

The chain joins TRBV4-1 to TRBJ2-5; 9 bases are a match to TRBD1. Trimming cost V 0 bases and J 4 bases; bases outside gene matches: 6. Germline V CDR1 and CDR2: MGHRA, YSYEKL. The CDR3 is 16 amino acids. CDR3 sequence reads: CASSQDRDREGETQYF. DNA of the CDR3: TGCGCCAGCAGCCAAGATCGGGACAGGGAGGGAGAGACCCAGTACTTC.

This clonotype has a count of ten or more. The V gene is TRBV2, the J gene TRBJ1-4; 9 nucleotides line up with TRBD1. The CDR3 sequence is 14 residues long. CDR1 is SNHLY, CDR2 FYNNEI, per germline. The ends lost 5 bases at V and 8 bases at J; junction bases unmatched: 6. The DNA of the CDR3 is TGTGCCAGCAGTCCTTGGACAGGGGAGGAAAAACTGTTTTTT. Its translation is CASSPWTGEEKLFF.

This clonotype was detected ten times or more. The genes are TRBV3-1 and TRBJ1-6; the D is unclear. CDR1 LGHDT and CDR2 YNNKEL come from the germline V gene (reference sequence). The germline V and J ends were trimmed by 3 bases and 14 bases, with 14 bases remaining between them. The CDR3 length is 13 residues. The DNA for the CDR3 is TGTGCCAGCAGCCAGCAGGTGGCAGGCTCCCTCCACTTT. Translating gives CASSQQVAGSLHF.

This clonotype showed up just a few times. The CDR3 DNA follows: TGCGCCAGCAGCTCACCGCCGGATCTTACCCAAGAGACCCAGTACTTC. This sequence encodes CASSSPPDLTQETQYF. This chain links TRBV5-1 with TRBJ2-5; D not resolved. Germline assignment: CDR1 SGHRS and CDR2 YFSETQ. Trimming took 3 bases from V and 1 from J, leaving 16 bases between them. The CDR3 length is 16 residues.

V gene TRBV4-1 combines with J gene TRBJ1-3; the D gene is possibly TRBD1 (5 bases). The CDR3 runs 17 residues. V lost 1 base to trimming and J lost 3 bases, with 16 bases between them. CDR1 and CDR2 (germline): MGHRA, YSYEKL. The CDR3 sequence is CASSQANQGLGGNTIYF. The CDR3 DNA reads TGCGCCAGCAGCCAAGCAAACCAGGGTCTTGGTGGAAACACCATATATTTT.

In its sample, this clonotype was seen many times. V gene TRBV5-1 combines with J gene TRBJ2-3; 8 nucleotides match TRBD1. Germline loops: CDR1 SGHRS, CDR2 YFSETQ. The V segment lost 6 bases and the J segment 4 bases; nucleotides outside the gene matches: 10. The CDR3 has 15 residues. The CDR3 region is CASNPGQGGADTQYF. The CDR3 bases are TGCGCCAGCAACCCCGGACAGGGAGGAGCAGATACGCAGTATTTT.

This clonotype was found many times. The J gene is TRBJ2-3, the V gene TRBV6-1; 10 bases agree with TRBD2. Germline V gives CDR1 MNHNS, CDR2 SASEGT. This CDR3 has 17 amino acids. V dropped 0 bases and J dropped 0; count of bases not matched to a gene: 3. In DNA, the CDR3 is TGTGCCAGCAGTGAAGCCCTACTAGCGGGAAGCACAGATACGCAGTATTTT. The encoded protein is CASSEALLAGSTDTQYF.

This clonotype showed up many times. DNA of the CDR3: TGTGCCAGCAGCCAAGCGGGGAATGAAAAACTGTTTTTT. Its protein product is CASSQAGNEKLFF. V gene TRBV3-1 combines with J gene TRBJ1-4; D remains unclear. Per the germline V gene, CDR1 is LGHDT and CDR2 is YNNKEL (reference sequence). This CDR3 contains 13 residues. Trimming shortened V by 1 base and J by 5 bases, and 5 bases separated the two germline ends.

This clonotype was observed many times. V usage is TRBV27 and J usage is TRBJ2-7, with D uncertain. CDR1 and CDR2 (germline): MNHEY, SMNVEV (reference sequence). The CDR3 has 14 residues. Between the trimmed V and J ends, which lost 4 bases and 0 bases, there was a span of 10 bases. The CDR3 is CASSSDLSSYEQYF. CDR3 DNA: TGTGCCAGCAGTTCTGATTTGAGCTCCTACGAGCAGTACTTC.

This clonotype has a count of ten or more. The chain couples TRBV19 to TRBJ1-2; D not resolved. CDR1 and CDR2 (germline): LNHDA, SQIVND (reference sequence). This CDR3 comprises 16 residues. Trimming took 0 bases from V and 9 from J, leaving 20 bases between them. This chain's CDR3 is CASSIDNTPGRNRYTF. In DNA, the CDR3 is TGTGCCAGTAGTATAGATAACACACCAGGAAGGAATCGCTACACCTTC.

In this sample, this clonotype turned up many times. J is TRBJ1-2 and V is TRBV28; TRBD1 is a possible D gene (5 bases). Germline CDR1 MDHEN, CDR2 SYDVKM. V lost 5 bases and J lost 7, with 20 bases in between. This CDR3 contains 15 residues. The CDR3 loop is CASSEYFVREGGYTF. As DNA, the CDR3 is TGTGCCAGCAGTGAATATTTCGTCAGGGAGGGTGGCTACACCTTC.

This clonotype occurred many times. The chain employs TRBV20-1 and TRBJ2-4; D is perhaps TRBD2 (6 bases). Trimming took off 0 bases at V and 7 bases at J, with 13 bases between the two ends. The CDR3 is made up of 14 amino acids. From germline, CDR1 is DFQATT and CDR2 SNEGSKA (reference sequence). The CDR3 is CSARDYTGGNIQYF. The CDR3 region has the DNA TGCAGTGCTAGAGATTATACCGGGGGTAACATTCAGTACTTC.

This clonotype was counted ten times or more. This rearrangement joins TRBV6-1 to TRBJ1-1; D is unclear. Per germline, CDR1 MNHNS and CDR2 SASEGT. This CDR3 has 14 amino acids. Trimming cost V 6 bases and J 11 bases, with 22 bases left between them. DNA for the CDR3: TGTGCCAGCAGCCGTTGGACTGCCCCACTTTTGGCTTTCTTT. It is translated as CASSRWTAPLLAFF.

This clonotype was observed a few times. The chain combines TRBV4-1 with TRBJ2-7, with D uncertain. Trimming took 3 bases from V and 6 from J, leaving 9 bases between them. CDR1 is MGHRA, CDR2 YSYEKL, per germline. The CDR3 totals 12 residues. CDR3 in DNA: TGCGCCAGCAGCCAGGCTGGGTGCGAGCAGTACTTC. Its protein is CASSQAGCEQYF.

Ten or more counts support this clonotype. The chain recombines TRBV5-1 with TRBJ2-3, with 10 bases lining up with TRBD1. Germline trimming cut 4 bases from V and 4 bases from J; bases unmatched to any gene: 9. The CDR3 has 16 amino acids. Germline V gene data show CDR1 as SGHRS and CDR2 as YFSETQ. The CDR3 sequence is CASSRMTGGNADTQYF. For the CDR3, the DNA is TGCGCCAGCAGCCGAATGACAGGGGGCAACGCAGATACGCAGTATTTT.

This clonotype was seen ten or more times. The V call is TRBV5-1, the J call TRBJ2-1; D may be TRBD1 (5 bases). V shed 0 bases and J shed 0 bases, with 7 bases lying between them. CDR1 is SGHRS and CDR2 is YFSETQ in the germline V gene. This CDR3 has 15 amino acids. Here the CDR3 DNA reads TGCGCCAGCAGCTTGGGACAGACCTCCTACAATGAGCAGTTCTTC. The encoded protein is CASSLGQTSYNEQFF.

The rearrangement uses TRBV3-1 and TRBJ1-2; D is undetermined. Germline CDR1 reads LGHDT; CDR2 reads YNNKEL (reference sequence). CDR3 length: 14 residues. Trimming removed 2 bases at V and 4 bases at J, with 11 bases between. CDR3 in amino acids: CASSQSDKFYGYTF. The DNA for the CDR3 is TGTGCCAGCAGCCAATCCGACAAGTTCTATGGCTACACCTTC.